The following is a TCR beta chain sequence with its context. Its antigen is unknown. Compared with germline, one end of the junction differs, possibly owing to a read error. The sample belongs to a study of CD8+CD57+ T cells in acquired aplastic anemia. Overall study context: DNA per sorted CD4+ or CD8+ sample ranged about 0.2 to 30 ug, averaging 3.2 ug. CD4+ cells from healthy donors averaged about 9.8 million reads. Points from the study as a whole: Patients and controls were found to share about 31 CD8+ CDR3 sequences.

The use of genomic DNA as template underpinned the TCR beta VDJ and CDR3 profiling. TCRdb ran MiXCR on the reads and lists one entry per CDR3 protein. Of some 140,000 distinct CDR3 sequences in the sample, 41% were seen once. The sequencing input was sorted CD4+, CD8+, or CD8+CD57+ T cells (not recorded which) from PBMCs. This TCR was recovered from a human donor in good health, serving as a control.

In DNA form, the CDR3 reads TGTACCAGCAGAATGGGGCTCCTAAAGAACACTGAAGCTTTCTTT. Translating gives CTSRMGLLKNTEAFF. The rearrangement links TRBV11-2 to TRBJ1-1, with a weak D call TRBD1 (5 bases). The CDR3 spans 15 residues. Looked up from germline, CDR1 is SGHAT and CDR2 is FQNNGV.